The 13 T cell receptor beta chains below all came from one sample that was sequenced in a study of post-analysis software for immune sequencing data. Researchers reported that TCR beta cDNA libraries carried unique molecular identifiers. TCRdb reprocessed the PCR reads with MiXCR, giving one entry per CDR3 protein. In the table there are around 440,000 distinct CDR3 sequences, less than 45% of which are singletons. Whole-study findings and limits: Five TRBV segments were more frequent in patients than controls; TRBV5-6, TRBV5-1 and TRBV20-1 belonged to this group.

No antigen has been assigned to these receptors. Input material: blood. Every receptor here comes from a girl aged 5 to 17 with multiple sclerosis.

The CDR3 loop reads CASSPPGSAIYEQFF. DNA for the CDR3: TGTGCCAGCAGCCCTCCGGGATCAGCAATCTATGAGCAGTTCTTC. The gene calls are TRBV3-1 and TRBJ2-1; D is perhaps TRBD2 (5 bases). Germline V gives CDR1 LGHDT, CDR2 YNNKEL (reference sequence). This CDR3 contains 15 residues. V was shortened by 4 bases and J by 8 bases, with 18 bases between the two germline ends.

The rearrangement joins TRBV29-1 to TRBJ2-6; TRBD1 aligns across 7 bases. This CDR3 is 20 amino acids long. Trimming cost V 1 base and J 4 bases; bases outside gene matches: 19. Germline values: CDR1 SQVTM, CDR2 ANQGSEA. CDR3 DNA: TGCAGCGTTGAAGTTTTAGTGGGGGACAGCCTGAGCTCGGGGGCCAACGTCCTGACTTTC. Translated: CSVEVLVGDSLSSGANVLTF.

The V call is TRBV7-2, the J call TRBJ2-5, with 8 bases matching TRBD1. The CDR3 totals 14 residues. With 7 bases clipped from V and 5 bases from J, the junction kept 9 bases outside the gene matches. Germline lookup yields CDR1 SGHTA and CDR2 FQGNSA. The CDR3 DNA follows: TGTGCCAGCATGCCAGGACAGGGCCGGGAGACCCAGTACTTC. It yields the protein CASMPGQGRETQYF.

The chain employs TRBV9 and TRBJ2-7; the match to TRBD2 covers 9 bases. J lost 0 bases, V lost 2 bases, and 3 bases had no gene match. This CDR3 is 15 amino acids long. Germline CDR1 SGDLS, CDR2 YYNGEE. This CDR3 reads CASSVGGRASYEQYF. CDR3 bases: TGTGCCAGCAGCGTGGGCGGGAGGGCCTCCTACGAGCAGTACTTC.

This clonotype occurred a few times. The chain carries TRBV15 and TRBJ2-1; D remains unclear. In germline, CDR1 is LNHNV, CDR2 YYDKDF (reference sequence). Trimming took off 5 bases at V and 10 bases at J, with 18 bases between the two ends. The CDR3 totals 14 residues. In DNA, the CDR3 is TGTGCCACCAGCGTAAGAGATACCCTCTACGAGCAGTTCTTC. This gives the protein CATSVRDTLYEQFF.

CDR3 protein: CASSTGQGLGEQFF. CDR3 nucleotide sequence: TGTGCCAGCAGCACCGGTCAGGGGCTAGGCGAGCAGTTCTTC. The chain combines TRBV7-3 with TRBJ2-1; perhaps TRBD1 as D (6 bases). Trimming stripped 5 bases from V and 10 bases from J, with 18 bases between. Germline V CDR1 and CDR2: SGHTA, FQGTGA. The CDR3 is 14 amino acids.

This clonotype has a handful of counts. The chain employs TRBV4-1 and TRBJ2-5; 11 positions match TRBD2. The V segment lost 1 base and the J segment 5 bases; nucleotides outside the gene matches: 9. There are 17 residues in the CDR3. Germline CDR1 is MGHRA and CDR2 is YSYEKL. CDR3 DNA sequence: TGCGCCAGCAGCCAAGGAGTAGCGGGAGGGCCCGGGGAGACCCAGTACTTC. It yields the protein CASSQGVAGGPGETQYF.

This clonotype was detected once. This sequence joins TRBV4-3 and TRBJ2-7; maybe TRBD1 (6 bases). The V and J ends lost 10 bases and 4 bases respectively, with 32 bases between them. This CDR3 contains 18 residues. Germline CDR1 LGHNA, CDR2 YSLEER. CDR3 coding DNA: TGCGCCACCAGTATCCCGGGACAATATCGAGGTCCCCATTACGAGCAGTACTTC. The encoded protein is CATSIPGQYRGPHYEQYF.

The J gene is TRBJ2-3, the V gene TRBV7-3; D remains ambiguous. Germline CDR1 SGHTA, CDR2 FQGTGA. V lost 2 bases and J 4 bases, leaving 7 bases between the germline ends. The CDR3 is 13 residues long. DNA for the CDR3: TGTGCCAGCAGCTTAGAAGTCCCAGATACGCAGTATTTT. Translated: CASSLEVPDTQYF.

The V and J genes are TRBV7-9 and TRBJ1-2, with D maybe TRBD1 (5 bases). Germline CDR1 SEHNR, CDR2 FQNEAQ (reference sequence). The V end lost 0 bases, the J end lost 2 bases, and 7 bases lay between the germline ends. This CDR3 comprises 14 residues. CDR3 bases: TGTGCCAGCAGCTTAGCGAGGGGAAACTATGGCTACACCTTC. This gives the protein CASSLARGNYGYTF.

The chain couples TRBV20-1 to TRBJ2-1; 13 nucleotides line up with TRBD2. Unmatched junction bases numbered 12, after V lost 0 bases and J lost 1 base. Germline-derived CDR1 and CDR2 are DFQATT and SNEGSKA (reference sequence). CDR3 length: 20 residues. As DNA, the CDR3 is TGCAGTGCTAGAGAGAGGAACGGACTAGCGGGAGAAGGGTCCTACAATGAGCAGTTCTTC. This codes for CSARERNGLAGEGSYNEQFF.

This chain joins TRBV20-1 and TRBJ2-1; weak D call: TRBD2 (5 bases). The CDR3 length is 15 residues. With 3 bases removed from V and 0 bases from J, the gap between germline ends came to 12 bases. From germline, CDR1 is DFQATT and CDR2 SNEGSKA (reference sequence). CDR3 region: CSARSLRGSYNEQFF. The CDR3 DNA reads as TGCAGTGCTAGGAGCCTCCGGGGCTCCTACAATGAGCAGTTCTTC.

The rearrangement links TRBV7-9 to TRBJ2-1, with 7 bases identical to TRBD2. Losses at the gene ends were 1 base for V and 4 bases for J; bases not matched to a gene: 7. The CDR3 contains 16 residues. The germline V gene encodes CDR1 SEHNR and CDR2 FQNEAQ (reference sequence). CDR3: CASSLVKLAVYNEQFF. The CDR3 coding sequence is TGTGCCAGCAGCTTAGTCAAGCTAGCGGTTTACAATGAGCAGTTCTTC.